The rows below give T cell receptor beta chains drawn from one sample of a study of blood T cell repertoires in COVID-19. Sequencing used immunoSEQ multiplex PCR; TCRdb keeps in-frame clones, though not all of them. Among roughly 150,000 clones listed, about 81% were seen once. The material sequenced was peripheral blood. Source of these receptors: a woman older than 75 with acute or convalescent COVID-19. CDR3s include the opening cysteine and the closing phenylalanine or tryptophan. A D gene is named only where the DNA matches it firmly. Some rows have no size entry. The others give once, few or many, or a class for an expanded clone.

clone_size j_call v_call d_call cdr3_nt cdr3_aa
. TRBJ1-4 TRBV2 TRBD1 TGTGCCAGCAGAGGACAGGGTCAAAAACTGTTTTTT CASRGQGQKLFF
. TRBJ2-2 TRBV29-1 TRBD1 TGCAGCGTTGTGGGACAGGGGGCGAGCGGGGAGCTGTTTTTT CSVVGQGASGELFF
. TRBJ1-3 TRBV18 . TGTGCCAGCTCACCAAACTCCCAGGGGCAGGCTGGAAACACCATATATTTT CASSPNSQGQAGNTIYF
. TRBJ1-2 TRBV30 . TGTGCCTGGTGCAACAGGGATAGCCTATTCTATGGCTACACCTTC CAWCNRDSLFYGYTF
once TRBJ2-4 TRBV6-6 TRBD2 TGTGCCAGCAGTCCGCTACTAGCGGGGGATGTTGACGCCAAAAACATTCAGTACTTC CASSPLLAGDVDAKNIQYF
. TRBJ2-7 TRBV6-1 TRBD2 TGTGCCAGCAGTCCTAGGCCTAGCGGGAACTACGAGCAGTACTTC CASSPRPSGNYEQYF
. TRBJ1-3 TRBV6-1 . TGTGCCAGCAGTGAAGCGCTTCGACAGGGAAACACCATATATTTT CASSEALRQGNTIYF
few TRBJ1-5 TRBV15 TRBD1 TGTGCCACCAGCAGAACGGACAGGAAATACAATCAGCCCCAGCATTTT CATSRTDRKYNQPQHF
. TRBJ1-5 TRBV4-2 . TGTGCCAGCAGCCAAGAATTCCGGCAGGGGTTTCAGCCCCAGCATTTT CASSQEFRQGFQPQHF
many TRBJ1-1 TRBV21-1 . TGTGCCAGCAGCCTCGTATCTTGGGACATCAGATGGTCCATGAACACTGAAGCTTTCTTT CASSLVSWDIRWSMNTEAFF
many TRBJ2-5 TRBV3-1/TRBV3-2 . TGTGCCAGCAGCCGCAAGGGACACTTCGTGGAGACCCAGTACTTC CASSRKGHFVETQYF
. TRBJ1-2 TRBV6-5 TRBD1 TGTGCCAGCAGTTACCTTCAAACAGGGGGCTTTGGCTACACCTTC CASSYLQTGGFGYTF
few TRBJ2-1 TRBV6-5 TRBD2 TGTGCCAGCAGGGGATATAGCGGGAATGAGCAGTTCTTC CASRGYSGNEQFF
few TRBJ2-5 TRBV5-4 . TGTGCCAGCAGCTTCGGACAGAAAGAGACCCAGTACTTC CASSFGQKETQYF
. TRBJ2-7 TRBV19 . TGTGCCAGTAGTAAGGGGCAGGGGTCAACCTACGAGCAGTACTTC CASSKGQGSTYEQYF
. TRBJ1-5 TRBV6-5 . TGTGCCAGCAGAACCGGACAGAGCAATAATCAGCCCCAGCATTTT CASRTGQSNNQPQHF
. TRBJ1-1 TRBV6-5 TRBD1 TGTGCCAGCCGGGACAGGGCCTTCACTGAAGCTTTCTTT CASRDRAFTEAFF
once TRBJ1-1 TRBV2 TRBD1 TGTGCCAGCAGTAAAGACAGGGCAACGGAAGCTTTCTTT CASSKDRATEAFF
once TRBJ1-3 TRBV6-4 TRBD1 TGTGCCAGCAGGGGGGACAGGAACCAGAGCCCCCTCTGGGGAAACACCATATATTTT CASRGDRNQSPLWGNTIYF
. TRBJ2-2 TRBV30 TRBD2 TGTGCCTGGAGTGTAGCGGGGGGTGTAATTACCGGGGAGCTGTTTTTT CAWSVAGGVITGELFF
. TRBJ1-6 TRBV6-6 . TGTGCCAGCAGTTACCCGGACCGGAGGGGTAATTCACCCCTCCACTTT CASSYPDRRGNSPLHF
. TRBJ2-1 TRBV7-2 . TGTGCCAGCAGCTTAGTGGGGGGGGCGAGTGAGCAGTTCTTC CASSLVGGASEQFF
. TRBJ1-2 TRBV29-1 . TGCAGCGTGGCGGGGACTCCAGTCGATCCTTATGGCTACACCTTC CSVAGTPVDPYGYTF
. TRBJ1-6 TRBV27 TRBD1 TGTGCCAGCAGGGCGGGGACAGGGGCGAATTCACCCCTCCACTTT CASRAGTGANSPLHF
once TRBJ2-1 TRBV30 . TGTGCGAGGGATACCTACAATGAGCAGTTCTTC CARDTYNEQFF
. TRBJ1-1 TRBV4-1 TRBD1 TGCGCCAGCAGCCCCGGCCCGGGGACAGGCCCTGAAGCTTTCTTT CASSPGPGTGPEAFF
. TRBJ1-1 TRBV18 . TGTGCCAGCTCACCACCGAACAGCGGGAACACTGAAGCTTTCTTT CASSPPNSGNTEAFF
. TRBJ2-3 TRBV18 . TGTGCCAGCTCACCACCGACAGTCCTCCTAAGCACAGATACGCAGTATTTT CASSPPTVLLSTDTQYF
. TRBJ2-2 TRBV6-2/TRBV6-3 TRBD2 TGTGCCAGCAGTCCACCGCGGGCGGGGGGGCCGAACGGGGAGCTGTTTTTT CASSPPRAGGPNGELFF
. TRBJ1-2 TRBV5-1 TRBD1 TGCGCCAGCAGCTTGGTACCCTCAGGGGGAACCTTGGATGGCTACACCTTC CASSLVPSGGTLDGYTF
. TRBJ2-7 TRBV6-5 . TGTGCCAGCAGAGCTGACATCTACGAGCAGTACTTC CASRADIYEQYF
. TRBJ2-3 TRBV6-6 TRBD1 TGTGCCAGCAGTTACGGGGACAGGGTCACAGATACGCAGTATTTT CASSYGDRVTDTQYF
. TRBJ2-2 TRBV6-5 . TGTGCCAGCAGTTACCTCGGTGGCGGGGAGCTGTTTTTT CASSYLGGGELFF
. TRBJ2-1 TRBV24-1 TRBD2 TGTGCCACCACGGACAGGGGGACTAGCGGGAGCCATGAGCAGTTCTTC CATTDRGTSGSHEQFF
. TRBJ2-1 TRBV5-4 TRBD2 TGTGCCAGCAGCCTTCCCACCGGGACTAGCTTCTACAATGAGCAGTTCTTC CASSLPTGTSFYNEQFF
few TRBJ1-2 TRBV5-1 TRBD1 TGCGCCAGCAGCCCAACGGGACAGGGGAACTATGGCTACACCTTC CASSPTGQGNYGYTF
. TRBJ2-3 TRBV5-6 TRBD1 TGTGCCAGCAGCTTGTCAGGGGGTGGGAATACAGATACGCAGTATTTT CASSLSGGGNTDTQYF
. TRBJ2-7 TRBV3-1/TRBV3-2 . TGTGCCAGCAGCCCCTCGGGGAGCTACGAGCAGTACTTC CASSPSGSYEQYF
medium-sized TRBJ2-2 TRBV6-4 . TGTGCCAGCAGTGAGGAACAGGGCAGCACCGGGGAGCTGTTTTTT CASSEEQGSTGELFF
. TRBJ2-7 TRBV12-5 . TGTGCTAGTGGTCACGGGGTTCAGAGAGAGCAGTACTTC CASGHGVQREQYF
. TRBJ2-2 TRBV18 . TGTGCCAGCTCACCGTCGACAGCCGGGGAGCTGTTTTTT CASSPSTAGELFF
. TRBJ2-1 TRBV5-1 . TGCGCCAGCAGCACTATAGCGGACAATGAGCAGTTCTTC CASSTIADNEQFF
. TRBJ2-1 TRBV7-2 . TGTGCCAGCAGCTTAGTAGGGTCTAGCGTTTCCAATGAGCAGTTCTTC CASSLVGSSVSNEQFF
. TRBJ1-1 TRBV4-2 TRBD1 TGTGCCAGCAGCCCTCAGGGACAGGAGAGCACTGAAGCTTTCTTT CASSPQGQESTEAFF
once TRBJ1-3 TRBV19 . TGTGCCAGTAGAACAGGAAACACCATATATTTT CASRTGNTIYF
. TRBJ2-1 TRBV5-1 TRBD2 TGCGCCAGCAGCTCACGGAGCAAAAGTACCGGGACTAGCGGGAGAGATGAGCAGTTCTTC CASSSRSKSTGTSGRDEQFF